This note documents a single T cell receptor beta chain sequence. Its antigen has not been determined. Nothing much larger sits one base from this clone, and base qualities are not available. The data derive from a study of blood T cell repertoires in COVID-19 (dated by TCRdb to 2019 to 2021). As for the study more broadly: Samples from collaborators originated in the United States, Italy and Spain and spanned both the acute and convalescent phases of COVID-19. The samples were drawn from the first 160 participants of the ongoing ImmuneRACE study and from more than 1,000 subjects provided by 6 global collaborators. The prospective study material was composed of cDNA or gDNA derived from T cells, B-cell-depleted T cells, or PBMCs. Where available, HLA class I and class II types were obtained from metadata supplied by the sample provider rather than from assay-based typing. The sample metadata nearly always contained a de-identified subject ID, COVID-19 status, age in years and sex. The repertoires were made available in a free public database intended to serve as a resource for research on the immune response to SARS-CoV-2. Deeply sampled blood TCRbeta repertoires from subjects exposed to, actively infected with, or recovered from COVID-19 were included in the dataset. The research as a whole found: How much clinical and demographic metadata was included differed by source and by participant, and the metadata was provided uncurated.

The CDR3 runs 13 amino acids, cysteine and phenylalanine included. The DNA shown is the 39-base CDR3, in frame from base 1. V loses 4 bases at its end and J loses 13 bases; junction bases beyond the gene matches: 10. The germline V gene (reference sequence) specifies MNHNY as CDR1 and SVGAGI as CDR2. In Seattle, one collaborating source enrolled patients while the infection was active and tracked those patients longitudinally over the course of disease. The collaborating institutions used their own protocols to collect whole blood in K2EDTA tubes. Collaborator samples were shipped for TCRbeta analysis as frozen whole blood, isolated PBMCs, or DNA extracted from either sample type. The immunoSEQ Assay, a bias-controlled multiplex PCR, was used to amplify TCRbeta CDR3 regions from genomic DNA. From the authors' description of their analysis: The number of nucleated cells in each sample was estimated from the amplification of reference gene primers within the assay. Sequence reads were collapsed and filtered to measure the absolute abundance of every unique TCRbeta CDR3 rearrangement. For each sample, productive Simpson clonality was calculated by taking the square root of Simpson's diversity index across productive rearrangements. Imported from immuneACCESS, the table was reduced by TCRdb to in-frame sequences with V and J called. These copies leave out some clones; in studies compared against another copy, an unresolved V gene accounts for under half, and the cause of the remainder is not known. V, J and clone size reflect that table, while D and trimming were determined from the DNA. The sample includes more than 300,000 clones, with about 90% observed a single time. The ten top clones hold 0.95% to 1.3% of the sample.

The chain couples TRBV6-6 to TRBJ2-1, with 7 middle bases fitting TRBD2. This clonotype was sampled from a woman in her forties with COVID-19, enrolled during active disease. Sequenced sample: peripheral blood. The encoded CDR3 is CASSLPPGGGQFF. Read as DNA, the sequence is TGTGCCAGCAGTTTACCCCCAGGCGGGGGTCAGTTCTTC.